This TCR beta chain was sequenced during a study of cytomegalovirus exposure and HLA in healthy donors. Study-wide results and limits: According to an earlier analysis, most TCR beta V segments yielded productive rearrangements about 87% or about 30% of the time. An analysis was carried out later, and it reportedly showed fewer N-insertions in an Asian-associated ancestry cluster than the approximately 700-donor mean.

About this clone itself: Its antigen is still unknown.

Primers included in the PCR were 60 Vbeta and 13 Jbeta primers. Some clones are missing from TCRdb's copy, which holds only in-frame ones; the method was immunoSEQ multiplex PCR. The sample records 150,000 to 200,000 clones, approximately 80% being singletons. The sample taken for sequencing was PBMCs. The TCR comes from a woman between 45 and 60 years old in good health and CMV-seropositive.

The DNA of the CDR3 is TGTGCCATCAGTGATTCGGGAGGTTCCAATCAGCCCCAGCATTTT. Its translation is CAISDSGGSNQPQHF. The J gene is TRBJ1-5, the V gene TRBV10-3, with D uncertain. CDR1 is ENHRY and CDR2 is SYGVKD in the germline V gene. Deletions cut 3 bases from V and 3 bases from J, with 12 bases between. The CDR3 is 15 amino acids.